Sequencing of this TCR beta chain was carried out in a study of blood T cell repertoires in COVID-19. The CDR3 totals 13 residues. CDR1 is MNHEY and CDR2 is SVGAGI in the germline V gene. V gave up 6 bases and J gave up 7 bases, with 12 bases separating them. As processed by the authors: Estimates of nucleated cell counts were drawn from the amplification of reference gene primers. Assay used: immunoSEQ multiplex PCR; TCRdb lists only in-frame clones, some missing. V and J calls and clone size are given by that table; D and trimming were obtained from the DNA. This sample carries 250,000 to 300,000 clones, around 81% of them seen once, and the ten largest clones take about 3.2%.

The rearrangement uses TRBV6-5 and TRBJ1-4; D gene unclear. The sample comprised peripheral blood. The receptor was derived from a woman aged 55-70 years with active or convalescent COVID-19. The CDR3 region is CASRAPIGEKLFF. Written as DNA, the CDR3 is TGTGCCAGCAGGGCACCGATTGGTGAAAAACTGTTTTTT.